This T cell receptor beta chain was recorded in a study of patients and donors after allogeneic stem cell transplantation. MiXCR, applied by TCRdb to the RT-PCR reads, yields one record per CDR3 protein. The data hold about 110,000 distinct CDR3 sequences, with around 33% observed a single time. This clonotype was counted between two and nine times. The germline CDR1 and CDR2 sequences are ENHRY and SYGVKD. This CDR3 region has 13 residues. The ends were cut back, 4 bases at V and 8 bases at J, with 11 bases in the middle. The J gene is TRBJ1-4, the V gene TRBV10-3, with D tentatively TRBD1 (5 bases). The TCR was taken from a human donor who was either an allogeneic HSCT recipient or a stem cell or donor lymphocyte infusion donor (not recorded which). It is not recorded whose cells these are; they may come from a transplant donor. The material sequenced was blood, either unsorted or a sorted T cell fraction (not recorded which). The CDR3 sequence: CAISAQGGEKLFF. The CDR3 DNA reads as TGTGCCATCAGTGCCCAGGGCGGAGAAAAACTGTTTTTT.